The 27 T cell receptor beta chains in this list originate from one sample, sequenced in a study of blood T cells in healthy people across ages. PCR was performed a second time for about 7 to 12 cycles using a sample-barcoded 5' primer and a J-beta primer mix. TCRdb re-called the 5' RACE reads with MiXCR, one entry per CDR3 protein. The sample has roughly 2 million distinct CDR3 sequences, around 48% seen once. The sequencing sample was made of blood. These receptor sequences come from a woman aged 40 to 50 in good health.

Only a few counts were recorded for this clonotype. The rearrangement links TRBV20-1 to TRBJ2-7; TRBD1 agrees at 9 bases. The V gene end was trimmed by 5 bases and the J gene end by 5 bases; junction bases not matched to a gene: 10. Germline values: CDR1 DFQATT, CDR2 SNEGSKA (reference sequence). The CDR3 loop spans 14 amino acids. This chain's CDR3 is CSAPRGTGSNEQYF. As DNA, the CDR3 is TGCAGTGCTCCCCGTGGGACAGGGTCCAACGAGCAGTACTTC.

V usage is TRBV7-2 and J usage is TRBJ1-2, with TRBD1 as a possible D gene (5 bases). CDR3 length equals 16 residues. Per germline, CDR1 SGHTA and CDR2 FQGNSA. Trimming took off 1 base at V and 0 bases at J, with 12 bases between the two ends. The CDR3 sequence: CASSLVTGHTNYGYTF. The CDR3 DNA sequence: TGTGCCAGCAGCTTAGTCACAGGCCACACTAACTATGGCTACACCTTC.

The rearrangement joins TRBV6-2 or TRBV6-3 to TRBJ2-3; D may be TRBD2 (6 bases). The V end was cut by 2 bases, the J end by 0 bases, with 15 bases between. CDR3 size: 17 residues. Germline lookup yields CDR1 MNHEY and CDR2 SVGEGT. The CDR3 DNA is TGTGCCAGCAGTTACGGGAGGTCGGTTACTAGCACAGATACGCAGTATTTT. It specifies CASSYGRSVTSTDTQYF.

The chain has TRBV2 and TRBJ2-3; D tentatively reads TRBD1 or TRBD2 (5 bases each). CDR1 SNHLY and CDR2 FYNNEI come from the germline V gene. Between the trimmed V and J ends, which lost 5 bases and 2 bases, there was a span of 14 bases. The CDR3 is 15 amino acids. The CDR3 region has the DNA TGTGCCAGCAGTCCCATGGGGGTAGACACAGATACGCAGTATTTT. The encoded protein is CASSPMGVDTDTQYF.

This clonotype was seen more than once but under ten times. The V gene is TRBV13, the J gene TRBJ1-1, with TRBD1 as a possible D gene (5 bases). The length of the CDR3 is 13 residues. V was shortened by 5 bases and J by 0 bases, with 7 bases between the two germline ends. Germline CDR1 reads PRHDT; CDR2 reads FYEKMQ (reference sequence). The CDR3: CASSGTMNTEAFF. The CDR3 coding sequence is TGTGCCAGCAGCGGGACGATGAACACTGAAGCTTTCTTT.

This clonotype was seen more than once but under ten times. This chain links TRBV10-3 with TRBJ2-7, with TRBD1 matching 8 bases. CDR1 and CDR2 (germline): ENHRY, SYGVKD. J was trimmed by 1 base and V by 9 bases; bases with no gene match: 2. This CDR3 spans 12 amino acids. The CDR3 bases are TGTGCCATGGGACAGGAGTCCTACGAGCAGTACTTC. It yields the protein CAMGQESYEQYF.

This clonotype was recorded once. This chain joins TRBV9 and TRBJ2-7; possibly TRBD1 or TRBD2 for D (6 bases each). Per germline, CDR1 SGDLS and CDR2 YYNGEE. This CDR3 has 15 amino acids. The V end was cut by 3 bases, the J end by 0 bases, with 13 bases between. The CDR3 nucleotides are TGTGCCAGCAGCGCCGGAGGGGGGACCTCCTACGAGCAGTACTTC. Amino acid sequence: CASSAGGGTSYEQYF.

The rearrangement joins TRBV20-1 to TRBJ1-5; weak D call: TRBD1 (6 bases). There are 15 residues in the CDR3. Trimming cost V 5 bases and J 0 bases, with 14 bases left between them. Germline V gene sequence: CDR1 DFQATT, CDR2 SNEGSKA (reference sequence). CDR3 protein: CSALIGGGSNQPQHF. The CDR3 coding sequence is TGCAGTGCTCTAATCGGGGGCGGTAGCAATCAGCCCCAGCATTTT.

The rearrangement joins TRBV20-1 to TRBJ2-3; 9 positions agree with TRBD2. Germline V lookup: CDR1 DFQATT, CDR2 SNEGSKA (reference sequence). The CDR3 has 12 amino acids. Written as DNA, the CDR3 is TGCAGGCCGGGCGGGGGGGTGGATACGCAGTATTTT. Protein product: CRPGGGVDTQYF.

This sequence joins TRBV28 and TRBJ2-1; 15 positions agree with TRBD2. Germline V CDR1 and CDR2: MDHEN, SYDVKM. The CDR3 is 15 residues long. Losses at the gene ends were 9 bases for V and 7 bases for J; bases not matched to a gene: 7. CDR3 loop: CARRTSGGAENEQFF. CDR3 nucleotide sequence: TGTGCCAGGAGGACTAGCGGGGGGGCCGAGAATGAGCAGTTCTTC.

This clonotype appeared a few times. V and J are TRBV6-5 and TRBJ2-7; tentative D call: TRBD1 (6 bases). The CDR3 is 14 residues long. Looked up from germline, CDR1 is MNHEY and CDR2 is SVGAGI. V gave up 5 bases and J gave up 2 bases, with 13 bases separating them. The CDR3 bases are TGTGCCAGCAGTAAGGACAGTCCTCCCTACGAGCAGTACTTC. Amino acid sequence: CASSKDSPPYEQYF.

The sample holds a few counts of this clonotype. The gene calls are TRBV20-1 and TRBJ2-7, with 9 bases aligning to TRBD2. The DNA end is more similar to TRBJ2-5, so the J call may be wrong. CDR3 length: 16 amino acids. Germline-derived CDR1 and CDR2 are DFQATT and SNEGSKA (reference sequence). The CDR3 spells CSALRGAGGNQETQYF. CDR3 in DNA: TGCAGTGCCCTCCGGGGGGCGGGGGGGAATCAAGAGACCCAGTACTTC.

The V and J genes are TRBV28 and TRBJ1-1; D ambiguous. Germline CDR1 is MDHEN and CDR2 is SYDVKM. This CDR3 has 13 amino acids. V lost 5 bases to trimming and J lost 5 bases, with 12 bases between them. The CDR3 nucleotides read TGTGCCAGCAGTCCAATAACGGGGACTGAAGCTTTCTTT. Translating it yields CASSPITGTEAFF.

With respect to this clonotype: A much more abundant neighbour one base away suggests this may be a read error. V usage is TRBV11-2 and J usage is TRBJ2-7; maybe TRBD1 (6 bases). Germline lookup yields CDR1 SGHAT and CDR2 FQNNGV. The V and J ends lost 5 bases and 3 bases respectively, with 11 bases between them. CDR3 length equals 13 residues. DNA for the CDR3: TGTGCCAGCAGCACCGGGACATTCTACGAGCAGTACTTC. This sequence encodes CASSTGTFYEQYF.

This chain uses TRBV5-6 with TRBJ2-7; 9 bases line up with TRBD1. CDR3 size: 16 residues. The germline CDR1 and CDR2 sequences are SGHDT and YYEEEE. J gave up 2 bases and V 2 bases, and 8 bases lay outside the gene matches. CDR3 sequence: CASSLSGTGKPYEQYF. For the CDR3, the DNA is TGTGCCAGCAGCTTATCCGGGACAGGGAAACCCTACGAGCAGTACTTC.

V usage is TRBV13 and J usage is TRBJ2-1; 9 bases are shared with TRBD2. V lost 6 bases and J lost 4; bases outside the gene matches: 7. Germline-derived CDR1 and CDR2 are PRHDT and FYEKMQ (reference sequence). The CDR3 has 15 amino acids. DNA for the CDR3: TGTGCCAGCAGAAGGGCGGGGGGGAGGTACAATGAGCAGTTCTTC. As protein: CASRRAGGRYNEQFF.

This clonotype was observed a few times. J is TRBJ2-4 and V is TRBV7-2; 8 bases align to TRBD2. This CDR3 comprises 15 residues. Germline trimming cut 8 bases from V and 0 bases from J; bases unmatched to any gene: 6. Germline V gene data show CDR1 as SGHTA and CDR2 as FQGNSA. The CDR3 sequence is CASVRGGLAKNIQYF. The CDR3 DNA follows: TGTGCCAGCGTACGGGGGGGATTAGCCAAAAACATTCAGTACTTC.

The J gene is TRBJ2-1, the V gene TRBV2; D is undetermined. V lost 8 bases and J 4 bases, leaving 15 bases between the germline ends. Germline loops: CDR1 SNHLY, CDR2 FYNNEI. The CDR3 totals 14 residues. The chain's CDR3 is CASRIEDGYNEQFF. The CDR3 region has the DNA TGTGCCAGCCGGATCGAGGATGGTTACAATGAGCAGTTCTTC.

The chain has TRBV6-1 and TRBJ2-7; possibly TRBD2 for D (6 bases). The germline V and J ends were trimmed by 6 bases and 0 bases, with 18 bases remaining between them. Germline V CDR1 and CDR2: MNHNS, SASEGT. There are 16 residues in the CDR3. The CDR3 spells CASSSQAGGSSYEQYF. The CDR3 DNA reads TGTGCCAGCAGCTCCCAAGCTGGGGGGAGCTCCTACGAGCAGTACTTC.

This clonotype has just a few counts. The CDR3 region is CASSLGTGELGNEQFF. As DNA, the CDR3 is TGTGCCAGCAGTTTAGGGACAGGGGAGTTGGGCAATGAGCAGTTCTTC. The rearrangement uses TRBV27 and TRBJ2-1; 10 bases are a match to TRBD1. The CDR3 is 16 residues long. J was trimmed by 6 bases and V by 2 bases; bases with no gene match: 7. Germline V gene data show CDR1 as MNHEY and CDR2 as SMNVEV (reference sequence).

V is TRBV24-1 and J is TRBJ2-3, with D perhaps assigned TRBD1 or TRBD2 (5 bases each). CDR3 length equals 17 residues. The germline V and J ends were trimmed by 4 bases and 5 bases, with 21 bases remaining between them. Germline CDR1 and CDR2: KGHDR and SFDVKD. The CDR3 protein is CATSDSGFRRGGDTQYF. CDR3 bases: TGTGCCACCAGTGACTCCGGGTTTCGCCGGGGCGGAGATACGCAGTATTTT.

The rearrangement uses TRBV4-3 and TRBJ2-5, with 11 nucleotides matching TRBD2. The J call is in doubt because the DNA end fits TRBJ2-1 better. The CDR3 spans 17 residues. The germline V gene has CDR1 LGHNA and CDR2 YSLEER. The CDR3 DNA reads as TGCGCCAGCAGCCAAGATGTAGCGGGGGGGGATCAAGAGACCCAGTTCTTC. Protein: CASSQDVAGGDQETQFF.

The J gene is TRBJ1-2, the V gene TRBV28; 7 nucleotides agree with TRBD1. The V and J ends lost 7 bases and 2 bases, in that order; junction bases with no gene match: 10. Germline CDR1 reads MDHEN; CDR2 reads SYDVKM. The CDR3 totals 15 residues. For the CDR3, the DNA is TGTGCCAGCACGGGCGGGACAGTCAGCAACTATGGCTACACCTTC. Its protein product is CASTGGTVSNYGYTF.

This clonotype was observed a handful of times. This chain joins TRBV20-1 and TRBJ2-4, with D possibly being TRBD2 (5 bases). Trimming removed 0 bases from V and 1 base from J, with 10 bases in between. This CDR3 is 15 amino acids long. From germline, CDR1 is DFQATT and CDR2 SNEGSKA (reference sequence). The chain's CDR3 is CSARDMRAAKNIQYF. Here the CDR3 DNA reads TGCAGTGCTAGAGATATGAGGGCGGCCAAAAACATTCAGTACTTC.

The J gene is TRBJ1-4, the V gene TRBV7-2; 8 bases match TRBD1. CDR1 and CDR2 (germline): SGHTA, FQGNSA. Losses at the gene ends were 6 bases for V and 7 bases for J; bases not matched to a gene: 10. The CDR3 consists of 15 residues. The CDR3 here is CASRPNPGQAEKLFF. In DNA form, the CDR3 reads TGTGCCAGCAGACCCAATCCGGGACAGGCTGAAAAACTGTTTTTT. Full variable domain (outside the CDR3, taken from reference TRBV7-2 and TRBJ1-4): GAGVSQSPSNKVTEKGKDVELRCDPISGHTALYWYRQSLGQGLEFLIYFQGNSAPDKSGLPSDRFSAERTGGSVSTLTIQRTQQEDSAVYLCASRPNPGQAEKLFFGSGTQLSVL.

CDR3: CASQRGPTGGYTF. CDR3 nucleotides: TGTGCCAGCCAACGCGGGCCCACTGGCGGCTACACCTTC. The chain carries TRBV6-5 and TRBJ1-2; D call uncertain. Trimming stripped 8 bases from V and 8 bases from J, with 18 bases between. From germline, CDR1 is MNHEY and CDR2 SVGAGI. The CDR3 consists of 13 residues.

The chain joins TRBV11-2 to TRBJ1-2; D is uncertain. CDR3 size: 11 residues. The germline V and J ends were trimmed by 1 base and 8 bases, with 5 bases remaining between them. The germline V gene has CDR1 SGHAT and CDR2 FQNNGV. The CDR3 sequence is CASSLVWGYTF. The CDR3 nucleotides read TGTGCCAGCAGCTTAGTGTGGGGCTACACCTTC.